Listed below are T cell receptor beta chains from one sample, sequenced in a study of T cell repertoires in cytomegalovirus infection. No cognate antigen is known for these TCRs. TCRdb re-analysed the reads in MiXCR, keeping a single row per CDR3 protein. The data show 70,000 to 85,000 distinct CDR3 sequences, approximately 42% seen once. Sequenced material: CD8+ T cells from cultured PBMCs, taken from culture after CMV antigen stimulation. The receptor set was obtained from a human donor in good health (CMV status not recorded). Some clones in this sample may be carry-over from other donors' samples. Each CDR3 is given with its conserved first and last residue. D genes are given only for firm matches. Part of the rows lack a size; the others show once, few, many or a class for expanded clones.

TRBJ2-2	.	TRBD1	TRBV7-6	TGTGCCAGCAGCCCTACCCGGGACAGGGGGCCCGGGGAGCTGTTTTTT	CASSPTRDRGPGELFF
TRBJ2-7	.	TRBD1	TRBV7-6	TGTGCCAGCAGCTTAGGGGGGACAGGCTACGAGCAGTACTTC	CASSLGGTGYEQYF
TRBJ2-5	.	.	TRBV20-1	TGCAGTGCCATCGACCTCGAAGAGACCCAGTACTTC	CSAIDLEETQYF
TRBJ1-4	.	.	TRBV5-1	TGCGCCAGCAGCCCGTGGGACGCAGTACTACTAGCTCCCGAAAAACTGTTTTTT	CASSPWDAVLLAPEKLFF
TRBJ2-1	.	.	TRBV19	TGTGCCAGTAGTTCACAGAATGAGCAGTTCTTC	CASSSQNEQFF
TRBJ1-3	.	.	TRBV6-5	TGTGCCAGCAGTGTACAGGCTCTCTCTGGAAACACCATATATTTT	CASSVQALSGNTIYF
TRBJ2-7	.	TRBD1	TRBV4-1	TGCGCCAGCAGCCAGGCCGGGACAGCTCTAAGCTACGAGCAGTACTTC	CASSQAGTALSYEQYF
TRBJ1-2	.	.	TRBV7-6	TGTGCCAGCAGCTTAACGGGCTGGGGACGGTCGAAGGAAGGCTACACCTTC	CASSLTGWGRSKEGYTF
TRBJ1-1	.	TRBD1	TRBV28	TGTGCCAGCAGTTTAAGGACAGGGGTAACTGAAGCTTTCTTT	CASSLRTGVTEAFF
TRBJ2-6	.	.	TRBV24-1	TGTGCCACCAGGGGTGAGGAGGCCAACGTCCTGACTTTC	CATRGEEANVLTF
TRBJ1-5	.	.	TRBV27	TGTGCCAGCAGCTTTAGCAATCAGCCCCAGCATTTT	CASSFSNQPQHF
TRBJ2-2	few	.	TRBV7-6	TGTGCCAGCAGCTGGACGGCTGGGAACACCGGGGAGCTGTTTTTT	CASSWTAGNTGELFF
TRBJ2-7	.	.	TRBV13	TGTGCCAGCAGCTTCTCCCTGCGCTCCTACGAGCAGTACTTC	CASSFSLRSYEQYF
TRBJ2-3	.	.	TRBV7-6	TGTGCCAGCAGCTTAGCGGGGGGGCCGACAGATACGCAGTATTTT	CASSLAGGPTDTQYF
TRBJ2-7	.	TRBD1	TRBV11-1	TGTGCCAGCAGCTTGAGATGGGACAGGACCTACGAGCAGTACTTC	CASSLRWDRTYEQYF
TRBJ2-7	.	TRBD1	TRBV5-1	TGCGCCAGCAGCTTGGCTACAGGGGGCTTCGAGCAGTACTTC	CASSLATGGFEQYF
TRBJ2-7	many	TRBD2	TRBV7-2	TGTGCCAGCAGCTTCCCCGGACTAGCGAGGGAGCAGTACTTC	CASSFPGLAREQYF
TRBJ2-1	.	.	TRBV7-2	TGTGCCAGCAGATACAGGGTGAATACCTACAATGAGCAGTTCTTC	CASRYRVNTYNEQFF
TRBJ1-1	.	.	TRBV20-1	TGCAGTGCTAGGGGCTGGGGGTATGCCACTGAAGCTTTCTTT	CSARGWGYATEAFF
TRBJ2-3	few	.	TRBV7-6	TGTGCCAGCAGCTTAGCGCAGAGGGGCACAGATACGCAGTATTTT	CASSLAQRGTDTQYF
TRBJ1-1	.	.	TRBV6-6	TGTGCCAGCAGGAGCCAGGGGTATACTGAAGCTTTCTTT	CASRSQGYTEAFF
TRBJ2-5	.	TRBD2	TRBV27	TGTGCCAGCAGTTTATCTTCGGGGGGACAAGAGACCCAGTACTTC	CASSLSSGGQETQYF
TRBJ2-1	few	.	TRBV6-5	TGTGCCAGCAGTTACTCGAGGGGTTACAATGAGCAGTTCTTC	CASSYSRGYNEQFF
TRBJ2-6	.	.	TRBV6-6	TGTGCCAGCAGTTACGTTAGAACTGGGGCCAACGTCCTGACTTTC	CASSYVRTGANVLTF
TRBJ2-2	.	.	TRBV2	TGTGCCAGCAGTGTTCAGAAAGTCCAGAACACCGGGGAGCTGTTTTTT	CASSVQKVQNTGELFF
TRBJ2-7	few	.	TRBV4-1	TGCGCCAGCAGCCAGACAGTGGGGAGAGGCTCCTACGAGCAGTACTTC	CASSQTVGRGSYEQYF
TRBJ2-7	.	TRBD2	TRBV28	TGTGCCAGCAGTCTAGAACCCTTGGGGGGGAGCAATCCCTACGAGCAGTACTTC	CASSLEPLGGSNPYEQYF
TRBJ2-3	.	TRBD1	TRBV7-2	TGTGCCAGCAGCCTAGGAACCGTGACAGGGGAGAAGCAGTATTTT	CASSLGTVTGEKQYF
TRBJ1-1	.	.	TRBV7-9	TGTGCCAGCAGCTTATTTAATGGTTTGAACACTGAAGCTTTCTTT	CASSLFNGLNTEAFF
TRBJ1-6	.	.	TRBV7-8	TGTGCCAGCAGCCCTAAGCGAGGCATGGGTTCACCCCTCCACTTT	CASSPKRGMGSPLHF
TRBJ1-2	few	.	TRBV7-2	TGTGCCAGCAGCTCTAGACCCACGCACACCTATGGCTACACCTTC	CASSSRPTHTYGYTF
TRBJ1-1	few	TRBD1	TRBV28	TGTGCCAGCAGTACTTTTGACAGGGGTCAGAACACTGAAGCTTTCTTT	CASSTFDRGQNTEAFF
TRBJ2-5	.	.	TRBV10-3	TGTGCCATCAGTGATCCCGCCTCGTTGGAAGTCATTACCCAGTACTTC	CAISDPASLEVITQYF
TRBJ1-1	.	.	TRBV5-1	TGCGCCAGCAGCTTGGCAGGCAGTTACACTGAAGCTTTCTTT	CASSLAGSYTEAFF
TRBJ1-2	.	TRBD1	TRBV24-1	TGTGCCACCAGTGATTCAATTACCGGGACAGGACTGTATGGCTACACCTTC	CATSDSITGTGLYGYTF
TRBJ1-2	few	.	TRBV6-6	TGTGCCAGCAGAACCCCAGTTGGCTACACCTTC	CASRTPVGYTF
TRBJ2-2	few	.	TRBV7-9	TGTGCCAGCAGCTCCCCGTTGAAAGGGGGTAACACCGGGGAGCTGTTTTTT	CASSSPLKGGNTGELFF
TRBJ2-3	once	.	TRBV29-1	TGCAGCGTCAACGAGGACACAGATACGCAGTATTTT	CSVNEDTDTQYF
TRBJ2-3	once	TRBD2	TRBV5-5	TGTGCCAGCAGCCGTTTAAGAGGACTAGCATCGTCCGGGGCGGATACGCAGTATTTT	CASSRLRGLASSGADTQYF
TRBJ2-5	.	.	TRBV20-1	TGCAGTGCTAGGTACCCCACCCTTATGGGGCTTGAGACCCAGTACTTC	CSARYPTLMGLETQYF
TRBJ1-2	.	TRBD1	TRBV2	TGTGCCAGCAGTGAAGGGACAGGTTTAGCTTACTATGGCTACACCTTC	CASSEGTGLAYYGYTF
TRBJ1-2	.	.	TRBV15	TGTGCCACCAGCAGAGATCCCCAAAGTGGCTACACCTTC	CATSRDPQSGYTF
TRBJ1-1	.	.	TRBV7-6	TGTGCCAGCAGCTTATATCGGGGTATAACTGAAGCTTTCTTT	CASSLYRGITEAFF
TRBJ1-5	few	.	TRBV4-2	TGTGCCAGCAGCCAAGAGGGCAGATCAAATCAGCCCCAGCATTTT	CASSQEGRSNQPQHF
TRBJ2-7	.	TRBD1	TRBV7-6	TGTGCCAGCAGCGCGGGACAGGGTGCCTACGGGCAGTACTTC	CASSAGQGAYGQYF
TRBJ1-1	.	.	TRBV14	TGTGCCAGCAGCCAGGCCCGGAATACTGAAGCTTTCTTT	CASSQARNTEAFF
TRBJ2-1	.	TRBD2	TRBV29-1	TGCAGCGTTGAGGGGGACGGGGGGAATGAGCAGTTCTTC	CSVEGDGGNEQFF
TRBJ2-3	.	.	TRBV9	TGTGCCAGTTCACCGGGACGAAGCACAGATACGCAGTATTTT	CASSPGRSTDTQYF
TRBJ2-7	few	.	TRBV7-6	TGTGCCAGCAGCTTAAGGCCCTCCGAGCAGTACTTC	CASSLRPSEQYF
TRBJ1-1	.	.	TRBV7-6	TGTGCCAGCAGCCCCACAGGGCTCGGCACTGAAGCTTTCTTT	CASSPTGLGTEAFF